These T cell receptor beta chains were read from a single sample in a study of OX40 agonist ivuxolimab in advanced cancers. Sequenced by immunoSEQ multiplex PCR; TCRdb stores in-frame clones only, minus some. The sample holds 63,000 or so clones, about four fifths seen once. The sequences come from CD4+ or CD8+ T cells sorted from blood, collected in a trial of the OX40 agonist ivuxolimab. These receptors were taken from an adult with an advanced solid tumor such as melanoma, head and neck, liver or kidney cancer. Both conserved end residues are part of each CDR3. The D gene is left open where the match is weak. Clone size appears in some rows only: once, few, many, or a class for an expanded clone.

D gene	J gene	clone size	V gene	CDR3 DNA	CDR3 protein
-	TRBJ1-1	-	TRBV9	TGTGCCAGCAGCGTAGATGGGGGATACACTGAAGCTTTCTTT	CASSVDGGYTEAFF
TRBD1	TRBJ1-3	-	TRBV5-1	TGCGCCAGCCTATACAACCCTCCGGGACAGGGGCTCCCGGGGCCTGGAAACACCATATATTTT	CASLYNPPGQGLPGPGNTIYF
-	TRBJ2-7	-	TRBV28	TGTGCCAGCAGTTTTAGGGACCTCACCTACGAGCAGTACTTC	CASSFRDLTYEQYF
-	TRBJ1-1	-	TRBV29-1	TGCAGCGTTGTTACAGGGAGGCCCACTGAAGCTTTCTTT	CSVVTGRPTEAFF
TRBD2	TRBJ2-1	-	TRBV7-3	TGTGCCAGCAGCTTCGGACTAGCTTACAATGAGCAGTTCTTC	CASSFGLAYNEQFF
-	TRBJ1-6	once	TRBV5-4	TGTGCCAGCAGCCTGGACGGGGGCCGTGCTAATTCACCCCTCCACTTT	CASSLDGGRANSPLHF
-	TRBJ2-7	-	TRBV27	TGTGCCAGCAGTTGGCAACCGGGACACCAATACGAGCAGTACTTC	CASSWQPGHQYEQYF
TRBD1	TRBJ2-2	-	TRBV7-3	TGTGCCAGCAGCTCAACAGGGGGCGCGAACACCGGGGAGCTGTTTTTT	CASSSTGGANTGELFF
-	TRBJ2-1	-	TRBV7-2	TGTGCCAGCAGCGCTTCACGCTACAATGAGCAGTTCTTC	CASSASRYNEQFF
-	TRBJ2-6	-	TRBV15	TGTGCCACCAGCAGAGGAGAGACAGGAGGGGCCAACGTCCTGACTTTC	CATSRGETGGANVLTF
-	TRBJ2-7	-	TRBV4-3	TGCGCCAGCACCCCAAATCGCGGGGGCCGGGAGCAGTACTTC	CASTPNRGGREQYF
TRBD2	TRBJ2-7	-	TRBV27	TGTGCCAGCAGCTCACGGGGGGTAGCCTACGAGCAGTACTTC	CASSSRGVAYEQYF
-	TRBJ2-1	-	TRBV18	TGTGCCAGCTCAGGGGCCACCGGATACAATGAGCAGTTCTTC	CASSGATGYNEQFF
-	TRBJ1-1	-	TRBV5-1	TGCGCCAGCAGCTTTGGGGCGAACACTGAAGCTTTCTTT	CASSFGANTEAFF
-	TRBJ1-2	-	TRBV18	TGTGCCAGCTCACCATTCAAGGACGGAAGGTCTGGCTACACCTTC	CASSPFKDGRSGYTF
-	TRBJ1-5	-	TRBV4-1	TGCGCCAGCAGCCAAGAGCAGGGTTATGGTCAGCCCCAGCATTTT	CASSQEQGYGQPQHF
-	TRBJ1-1	-	TRBV13	TGTGCCAGCAGCTTAAGGGGGAGCGGCAGGATCACTGAAGCTTTCTTT	CASSLRGSGRITEAFF
-	TRBJ1-1	-	TRBV29-1	TGCAGCGTTGGTCAATTCAACACTGAAGCTTTCTTT	CSVGQFNTEAFF
-	TRBJ2-2	-	TRBV5-1	TGCGCCAGCAGCTTGGACACTCCCCGGACCGGGGAGCTGTTTTTT	CASSLDTPRTGELFF
TRBD2	TRBJ2-3	-	TRBV10-3	TGTGCCATTCTTACAAGACTAGCTGGGACAGATACGCAGTATTTT	CAILTRLAGTDTQYF
-	TRBJ1-2	-	TRBV7-2	TGTGCCAGCAGTCACGATACAGGCTCAGCTAACTATGGCTACACCTTC	CASSHDTGSANYGYTF
-	TRBJ2-6	-	TRBV5-6	TGTGCCAGCAGCAACCCATATACTGGGGCCAACGTCCTGACTTTC	CASSNPYTGANVLTF
-	TRBJ2-2	-	TRBV7-2	TGTGCCAGCAGCTCGCAGGGGGGTTACACCGGGGAGCTGTTTTTT	CASSSQGGYTGELFF
-	TRBJ2-7	-	TRBV15	TGTGCCACCAGCAGAGATCTTGTGGTTGAACCGTACGAGCAGTACTTC	CATSRDLVVEPYEQYF
TRBD2	TRBJ2-1	-	TRBV27	TGTGCCAGCAGTTTGACTTATCTAGCGGCGAGGGACAATGAGCAGTTCTTC	CASSLTYLAARDNEQFF
TRBD1	TRBJ1-3	-	TRBV9	TGTGCCAGCAGCCCTGGACAGGGGACTGGAAACACCATATATTTT	CASSPGQGTGNTIYF
-	TRBJ1-1	-	TRBV2	TGTGCCAGCAGTGAAAACCCAGGGAAGGACACTGAAGCTTTCTTT	CASSENPGKDTEAFF
-	TRBJ2-1	-	TRBV4-2	TGTGCCAGCAGCCAGGGCAATGAGCAGTTCTTC	CASSQGNEQFF
TRBD1	TRBJ1-5	-	TRBV19	TGTGCCAGTAGTTGGGGACAGGGGTTCAATCAGCCCCAGCATTTT	CASSWGQGFNQPQHF
TRBD1	TRBJ1-1	-	TRBV7-9	TGTGCCAGCAGCACGACACAGGGGTTCACTGAAGCTTTCTTT	CASSTTQGFTEAFF
TRBD1	TRBJ1-6	-	TRBV19	TGTGCCAGTAGTCCGAATCGACAGGGTGGTAATTCACCCCTCCACTTT	CASSPNRQGGNSPLHF
-	TRBJ1-1	once	TRBV5-4	TGTGCCAGCAGCTTGGCAGGGGCTGGCACTGAAGCTTTCTTT	CASSLAGAGTEAFF
-	TRBJ2-7	once	TRBV28	TGTGCCAGCAGCTCGCAGGTTACCCACGAGCAGTACTTC	CASSSQVTHEQYF
TRBD2	TRBJ2-2	-	TRBV30	TGTGCCTGGCTGACTAGCGGGAGAACGAACACCGGGGAGCTGTTTTTT	CAWLTSGRTNTGELFF
-	TRBJ1-5	few	TRBV5-6	TGTGCCAGCAGCTTTGGAAATAGCAATCAGCCCCAGCATTTT	CASSFGNSNQPQHF
TRBD2	TRBJ2-5	-	TRBV7-2	TGTGCCAGCAGCTTTGGGGGACTAGCGGGAGTGGCCCAGTACTTC	CASSFGGLAGVAQYF
TRBD1	TRBJ1-2	few	TRBV7-9	TGTGCCAGCAGCCCCTATCCGACAGGGATGAAAGCTAACTATGGCTACACCTTC	CASSPYPTGMKANYGYTF
-	TRBJ1-2	-	TRBV9	TGTGCCAGCAGCCCCGGGGAGGGTACCTATGGCTACACCTTC	CASSPGEGTYGYTF
-	TRBJ2-7	-	TRBV10-2	TGCGCCAGCAGTCGGTCCTCGGGAGAGCAGTACTTC	CASSRSSGEQYF
-	TRBJ2-7	-	TRBV5-1	TGCGCCAGCAGCTACAGGGCTCCCAACGAGCAGTACTTC	CASSYRAPNEQYF
TRBD1	TRBJ1-2	once	TRBV5-1	TGCGCCAGCAGCTTGCGGACAGGGGGTGGCTACACCTTC	CASSLRTGGGYTF
-	TRBJ1-6	-	TRBV4-1	TGCGCCAGCAGCCAACGGGACCCAGGTTCACCCCTCCACTTT	CASSQRDPGSPLHF
-	TRBJ1-1	-	TRBV18	TGTGCCAGCTCACCCGCCGGGAACACTGAAGCTTTCTTT	CASSPAGNTEAFF
-	TRBJ1-1	-	TRBV6-6	TGTGCCAGCAGGGGGACCCAGAAATGGGGGACTGAAGCTTTCTTT	CASRGTQKWGTEAFF
-	TRBJ1-2	once	TRBV29-1	TGCAGCGCCTCCGGCGTTTCTAACTATGGCTACACCTTC	CSASGVSNYGYTF
-	TRBJ2-7	-	TRBV6-5	TGTGCCAGCAGCCCAGGGACCTACGAGCAGTACTTC	CASSPGTYEQYF
-	TRBJ1-2	once	TRBV6-5	TGTGCCAGCAGTTACTCCCGGGAGTATGGCTACACCTTC	CASSYSREYGYTF
TRBD1	TRBJ1-5	-	TRBV9	TGTGCCAGCAGCGTTGGGACAGGGGGCCAGCCCCAGCATTTT	CASSVGTGGQPQHF